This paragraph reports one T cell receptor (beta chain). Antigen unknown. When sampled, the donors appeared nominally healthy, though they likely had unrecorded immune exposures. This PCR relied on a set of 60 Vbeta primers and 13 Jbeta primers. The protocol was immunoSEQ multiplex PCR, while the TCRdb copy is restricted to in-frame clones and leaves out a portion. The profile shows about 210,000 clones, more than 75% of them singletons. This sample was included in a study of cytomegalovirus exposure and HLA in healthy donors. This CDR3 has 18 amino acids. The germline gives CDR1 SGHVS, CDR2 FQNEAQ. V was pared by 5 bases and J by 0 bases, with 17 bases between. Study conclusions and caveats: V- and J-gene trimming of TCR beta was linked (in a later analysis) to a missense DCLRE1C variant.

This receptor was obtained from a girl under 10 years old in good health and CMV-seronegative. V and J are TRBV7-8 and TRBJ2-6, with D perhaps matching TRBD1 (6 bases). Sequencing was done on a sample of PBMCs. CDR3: CASSPRTALSSGANVLTF. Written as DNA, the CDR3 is TGTGCCAGCAGCCCCAGGACAGCCTTGAGCTCTGGGGCCAACGTCCTGACTTTC. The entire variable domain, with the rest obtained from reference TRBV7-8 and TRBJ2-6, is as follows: GAGVSQSPRYKVAKRGQDVALRCDPISGHVSLFWYQQALGQGPEFLTYFQNEAQLDKSGLPSDRFFAERPEGSVSTLKIQRTQQEDSAVYLCASSPRTALSSGANVLTFGAGSRLTVL.